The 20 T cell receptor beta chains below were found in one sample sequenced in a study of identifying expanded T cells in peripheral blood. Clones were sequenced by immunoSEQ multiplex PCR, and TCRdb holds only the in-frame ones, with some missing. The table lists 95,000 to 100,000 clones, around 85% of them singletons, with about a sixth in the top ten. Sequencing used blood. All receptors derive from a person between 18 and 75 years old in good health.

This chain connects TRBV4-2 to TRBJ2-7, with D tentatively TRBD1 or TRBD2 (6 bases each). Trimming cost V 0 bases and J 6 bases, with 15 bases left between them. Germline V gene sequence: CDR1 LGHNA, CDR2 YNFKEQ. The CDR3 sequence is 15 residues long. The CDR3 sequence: CASSQDRGWGLEQYF. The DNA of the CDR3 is TGTGCCAGCAGCCAAGATCGGGGGTGGGGGCTCGAGCAGTACTTC.

The CDR3: CASSLGHEQYF. The CDR3, as DNA: TGTGCCAGCAGCTTAGGGCACGAGCAGTACTTC. V usage is TRBV11-1 and J usage is TRBJ2-7; D call uncertain. The CDR3 spans 11 residues. Between the trimmed V and J ends, which lost 1 base and 5 bases, there was a span of 3 bases. Germline V gene sequence: CDR1 SGHAT, CDR2 FQDESV (reference sequence). The full variable domain, completed using reference TRBV11-1 and TRBJ2-7, is EAEVAQSPRYKITEKSQAVAFWCDPISGHATLYWYRQILGQGPELLVQFQDESVVDDSQLPKDRFSAERLKGVDSTLKIQPAELGDSAMYLCASSLGHEQYFGPGTRLTVT.

CDR3 in amino acids: CASSFGGTNYEQYF. CDR3 sequence (DNA): TGTGCCAGCAGTTTTGGGGGGACGAACTACGAGCAGTACTTC. The chain uses TRBV28 and TRBJ2-7; TRBD2 is a possible D gene (6 bases). Trimming left V 3 bases short and J 3 bases short, with 12 bases between. Germline CDR1 reads MDHEN; CDR2 reads SYDVKM. The length of the CDR3 is 14 residues.

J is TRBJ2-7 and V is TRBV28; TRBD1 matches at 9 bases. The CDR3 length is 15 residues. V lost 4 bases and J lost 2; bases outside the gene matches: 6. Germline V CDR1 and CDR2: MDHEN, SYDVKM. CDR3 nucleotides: TGTGCCAGCAGTTCCCCGGACAGGGGTGCCTACGAGCAGTACTTC. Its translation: CASSSPDRGAYEQYF.

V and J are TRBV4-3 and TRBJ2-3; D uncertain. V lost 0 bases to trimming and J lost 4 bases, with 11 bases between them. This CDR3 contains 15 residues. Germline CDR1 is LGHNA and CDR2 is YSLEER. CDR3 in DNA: TGCGCCAGCAGCCAAGAGAAGGGTGCGGCAGATACGCAGTATTTT. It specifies CASSQEKGAADTQYF.

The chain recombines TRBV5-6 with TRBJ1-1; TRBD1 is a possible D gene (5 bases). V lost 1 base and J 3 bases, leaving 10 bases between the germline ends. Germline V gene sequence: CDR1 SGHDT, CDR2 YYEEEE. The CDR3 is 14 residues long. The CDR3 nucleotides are TGTGCCAGCAGCTTGCGCCAGGGATACACTGAAGCTTTCTTT. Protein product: CASSLRQGYTEAFF.

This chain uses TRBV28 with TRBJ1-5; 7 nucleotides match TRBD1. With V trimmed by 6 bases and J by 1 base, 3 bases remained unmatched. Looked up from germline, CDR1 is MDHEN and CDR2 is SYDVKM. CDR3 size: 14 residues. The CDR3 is CASSPGGSNQPQHF. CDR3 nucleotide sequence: TGTGCCAGCAGCCCAGGGGGAAGCAATCAGCCCCAGCATTTT.

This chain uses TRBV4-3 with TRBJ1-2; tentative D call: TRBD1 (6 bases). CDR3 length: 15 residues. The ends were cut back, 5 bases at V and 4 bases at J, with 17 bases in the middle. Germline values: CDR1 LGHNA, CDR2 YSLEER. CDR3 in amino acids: CASSVQEGESYGYTF. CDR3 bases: TGCGCCAGCAGCGTTCAGGAGGGGGAAAGCTATGGCTACACCTTC.

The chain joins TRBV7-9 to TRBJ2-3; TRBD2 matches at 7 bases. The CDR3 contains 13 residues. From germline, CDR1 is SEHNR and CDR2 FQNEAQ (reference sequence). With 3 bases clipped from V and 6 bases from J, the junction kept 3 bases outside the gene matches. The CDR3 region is CASSLTSLDTQYF. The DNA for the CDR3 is TGTGCCAGCAGCTTGACTAGCTTGGATACGCAGTATTTT. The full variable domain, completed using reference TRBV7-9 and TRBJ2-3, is DTGVSQNPRHKITKRGQNVTFRCDPISEHNRLYWYRQTLGQGPEFLTYFQNEAQLEKSRLLSDRFSAERPKGSFSTLEIQRTEQGDSAMYLCASSLTSLDTQYFGPGTRLTVL.

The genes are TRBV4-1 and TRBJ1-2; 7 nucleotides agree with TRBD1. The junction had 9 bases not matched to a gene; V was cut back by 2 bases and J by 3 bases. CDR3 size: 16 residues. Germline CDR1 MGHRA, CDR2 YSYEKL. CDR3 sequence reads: CASSQKPGGNYYGYTF. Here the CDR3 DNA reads TGCGCCAGCAGCCAAAAACCAGGGGGAAACTACTATGGCTACACCTTC.

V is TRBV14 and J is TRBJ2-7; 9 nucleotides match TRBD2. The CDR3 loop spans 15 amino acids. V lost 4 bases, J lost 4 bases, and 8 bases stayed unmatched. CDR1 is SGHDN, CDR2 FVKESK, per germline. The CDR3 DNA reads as TGTGCCAGCAGCCCCCTAGCGGGGCCCCGATACGAGCAGTACTTC. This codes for CASSPLAGPRYEQYF.

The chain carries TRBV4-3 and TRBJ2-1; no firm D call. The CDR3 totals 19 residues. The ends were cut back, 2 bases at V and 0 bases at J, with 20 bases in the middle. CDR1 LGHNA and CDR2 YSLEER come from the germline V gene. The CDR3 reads CASSQLVSGAPSSYNEQFF. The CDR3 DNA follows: TGCGCCAGCAGCCAACTCGTATCCGGCGCCCCGAGCTCCTACAATGAGCAGTTCTTC.

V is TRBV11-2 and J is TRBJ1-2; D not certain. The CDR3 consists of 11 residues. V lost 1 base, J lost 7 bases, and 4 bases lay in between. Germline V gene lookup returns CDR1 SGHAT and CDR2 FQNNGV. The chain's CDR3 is CASSLGGGYTF. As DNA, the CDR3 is TGTGCCAGCAGCTTAGGGGGTGGCTACACCTTC.

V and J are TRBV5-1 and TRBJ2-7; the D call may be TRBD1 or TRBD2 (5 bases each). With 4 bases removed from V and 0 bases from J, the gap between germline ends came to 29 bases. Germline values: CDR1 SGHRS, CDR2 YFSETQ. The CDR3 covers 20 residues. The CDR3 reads CASSPFRQGSIIGSSYEQYF. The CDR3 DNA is TGCGCCAGCAGCCCCTTTAGGCAGGGCTCCATTATAGGGAGCTCCTACGAGCAGTACTTC.

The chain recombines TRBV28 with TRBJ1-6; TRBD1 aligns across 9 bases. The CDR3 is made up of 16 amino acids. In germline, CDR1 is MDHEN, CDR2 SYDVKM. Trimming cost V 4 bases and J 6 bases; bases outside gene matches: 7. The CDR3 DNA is TGTGCCAGCAGTTCCAGGACAGGGGTATTTAATTCACCCCTCCACTTT. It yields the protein CASSSRTGVFNSPLHF.

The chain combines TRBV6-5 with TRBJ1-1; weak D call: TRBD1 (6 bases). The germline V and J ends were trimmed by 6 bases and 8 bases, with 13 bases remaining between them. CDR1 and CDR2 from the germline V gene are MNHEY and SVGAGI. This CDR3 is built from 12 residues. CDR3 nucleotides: TGTGCCAGCAGATCGTGGGGGCAAGAAGCTTTCTTT. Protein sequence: CASRSWGQEAFF.

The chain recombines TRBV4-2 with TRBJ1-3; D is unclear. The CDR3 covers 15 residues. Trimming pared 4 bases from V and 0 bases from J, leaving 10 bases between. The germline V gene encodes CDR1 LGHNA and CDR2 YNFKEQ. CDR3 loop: CASSLNPSSGNTIYF. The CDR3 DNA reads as TGTGCCAGCAGCCTCAACCCTAGCTCTGGAAACACCATATATTTT.

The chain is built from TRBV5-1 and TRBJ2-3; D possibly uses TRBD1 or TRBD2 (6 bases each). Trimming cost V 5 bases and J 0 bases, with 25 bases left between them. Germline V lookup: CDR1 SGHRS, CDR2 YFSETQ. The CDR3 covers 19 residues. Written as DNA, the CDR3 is TGCGCCAGCAGGGTGGGGGGCTTAGACCTCCGCACTAGCACAGATACGCAGTATTTT. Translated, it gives CASRVGGLDLRTSTDTQYF.

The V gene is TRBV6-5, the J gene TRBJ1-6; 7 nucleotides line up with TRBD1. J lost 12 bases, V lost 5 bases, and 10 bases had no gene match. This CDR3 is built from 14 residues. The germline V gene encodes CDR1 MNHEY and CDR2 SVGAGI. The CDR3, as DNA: TGTGCCAGCAGTAACCCGGGACAGTTTGTACCCCTCCACTTT. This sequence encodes CASSNPGQFVPLHF.

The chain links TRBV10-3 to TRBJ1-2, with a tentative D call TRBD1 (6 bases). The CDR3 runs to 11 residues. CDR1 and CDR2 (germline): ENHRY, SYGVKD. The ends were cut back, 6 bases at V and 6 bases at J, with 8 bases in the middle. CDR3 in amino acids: CAISGGHGYTF. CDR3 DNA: TGTGCCATCAGCGGGGGCCATGGCTACACCTTC.